This T cell receptor (beta chain) was identified in a study of blood T cell repertoires in COVID-19. Study overall: Spain, Italy and the United States supplied samples that represented acute and convalescent COVID-19. T cells, B-cell-depleted T cells, or PBMCs supplied cDNA or gDNA.

The CDR3 sequence is 14 residues long. Germline CDR1 and CDR2: SGHRS and YFSETQ. With 2 bases removed from V and 0 bases from J, the gap between germline ends came to 8 bases. Original processing notes: By means of reference gene primer amplification, nucleated cell counts were estimated. The method was immunoSEQ multiplex PCR; TCRdb's version includes in-frame clones alone and lacks a portion of them. V and J calls plus clone size are reproduced from that table; the DNA served to infer D and trimming. The table records 130,000 or so clones, roughly 83% of them present only once. The sequence came from a woman over 75 with acute or convalescent COVID-19. Material for sequencing was peripheral blood. V is TRBV5-1 and J is TRBJ1-1; D not certain. CDR3 bases: TGCGCCAGCAGCTTACGGCAGGTGAACACTGAAGCTTTCTTT. Its translation: CASSLRQVNTEAFF.